This T cell receptor beta chain originates from a study of CD8 T cells in Susac syndrome. Reverse transcription of about 0.45 to 1 ug RNA was performed with random hexamers. From the immunoSEQ multiplex PCR reads, TCRdb called clonotypes with MiXCR, one entry per CDR3 protein. The sample lists around 100,000 distinct CDR3 sequences; nearly 97% were seen once. The authors carried out high-throughput sequencing of TCR beta. They applied it to CD8+ and CD4+ T cells obtained from blood. Germline V CDR1 and CDR2: PRHDT, FYEKMQ (reference sequence). The CDR3 consists of 15 residues. V was clipped by 3 bases and J by 2 bases; unmatched bases: 3.

The chain employs TRBV13 and TRBJ2-7, with TRBD2 matching 11 bases. The TCR originated in a human donor with Susac syndrome. The sequenced sample was CD8+ T cells from PBMCs. CDR3 sequence (DNA): TGTGCCAGCAGCTTTAGCGGGAGGGCCACCTACGAGCAGTACTTC. Protein: CASSFSGRATYEQYF.